This T cell receptor beta chain originates from a study of response to subunit inactivated influenza vaccine. Study-wide results and limits: Authors suggested that a seasonal influenza vaccination recruits few new T cells each time.

Details on this clonotype: What it recognizes is unknown.

TCRdb re-derived calls from the RT-PCR reads in MiXCR, one entry per CDR3 protein. Of more than 400,000 distinct CDR3 sequences listed, approximately 7.7% were seen once; the top ten hold 13%. The V end was cut by 5 bases, the J end by 11 bases, with 15 bases between. Germline CDR1 reads SEHNR; CDR2 reads FQNEAQ (reference sequence). This CDR3 spans 13 amino acids. The chain joins TRBV7-9 to TRBJ2-2, with D possibly being TRBD1 or TRBD2 (5 bases each). The clonotype originates from a man aged 45 to 70 who received an inactivated influenza vaccine. Here the sequenced sample was PBMCs from blood, taken less than 25 months after vaccination. Written as DNA, the CDR3 is TGTGCCAGCAGCCTCCCCTCCGGGACCGAGCTGTTTTTT. It encodes CASSLPSGTELFF.